A single sample is the source of the 29 T cell receptor beta chains below, sequenced in a study of T cells after yellow fever vaccination (dated by TCRdb to about 2019). Library prep was done by 5' RACE. This sample was sequenced with an Illumina NovaSeq 6000. In TCRdb, the public reads were trimmed at Q25 with fastp and aligned with MiXCR, with productive beta chains retained. Records with the same CDR3 protein are collapsed into one entry carrying the most frequent genes and DNA. A total of 350,000 to 550,000 distinct CDR3 sequences appear in this sample, approximately 18% of them only once. The ten largest clones add up to roughly a sixth of the sample. In the paper's terms, the treatment or condition label means: live attenuated yellow fever vaccine strain. This sample comprised PBMCs, obtained before the yellow fever booster vaccination. The receptors derive from a young man who received the YFV17D yellow fever vaccine.

The chain employs TRBV27 and TRBJ2-3, with D hard to call. The CDR3 is 13 residues long. Trimming pared 5 bases from V and 5 bases from J, leaving 11 bases between. The V gene's germline CDR1 is MNHEY and CDR2 SMNVEV (reference sequence). CDR3 protein: CASSPLVGDTQYF. DNA of the CDR3: TGTGCCAGCAGTCCCCTCGTAGGAGATACGCAGTATTTT.

This clonotype occurred a few times. The CDR3 nucleotides read TGTGCCAGCAGTTCCCGGCTAGGGGGGGGCGGCTATGGCTACACCTTC. Protein sequence: CASSSRLGGGGYGYTF. The rearrangement links TRBV27 to TRBJ1-2; D possibly corresponds to TRBD1 (6 bases). CDR3 length: 16 amino acids. The V end was cut by 4 bases, the J end by 4 bases, with 19 bases between. The germline gives CDR1 MNHEY, CDR2 SMNVEV (reference sequence).

A word on this clonotype: Germline is not matched at one junction end, which may reflect a read error. The genes are TRBV7-2 and TRBJ2-5; tentative D call: TRBD2 (6 bases). CDR3 length: 12 amino acids. Germline lookup yields CDR1 SGHTA and CDR2 FQGNSA. The CDR3 loop reads CASSLVRETEYF. The CDR3 bases are TGTGCCAGCAGCTTAGTTCGGGAGACCGAGTACTTC.

The chain links TRBV27 to TRBJ1-2; 7 nucleotides match TRBD1. The CDR3 sequence is 14 residues long. With 2 bases clipped from V and 1 base from J, the junction kept 1 base outside the gene matches. CDR1 MNHEY and CDR2 SMNVEV come from the germline V gene (reference sequence). CDR3 nucleotide sequence: TGTGCCAGCAGTTTACGACAGGGTAACTATGGCTACACCTTC. This sequence encodes CASSLRQGNYGYTF.

This clonotype occurred a few times. The V and J genes are TRBV20-1 and TRBJ1-1; D ambiguous. Germline V gene data show CDR1 as DFQATT and CDR2 as SNEGSKA (reference sequence). The CDR3 has 14 amino acids. Trimming stripped 4 bases from V and 0 bases from J, with 12 bases between. CDR3: CSAKLGALNTEAFF. DNA of the CDR3: TGCAGTGCTAAATTGGGCGCTTTGAACACTGAAGCTTTCTTT.

The J gene is TRBJ2-7, the V gene TRBV6-2 or TRBV6-3; D might be TRBD1 (6 bases). The V end lost 0 bases, the J end lost 3 bases, and 9 bases lay between the germline ends. The CDR3 runs 14 residues. The germline gives CDR1 MNHEY, CDR2 SVGEGT. The chain's CDR3 is CASSYSEQGYEQYV. The CDR3 region has the DNA TGTGCCAGCAGTTACTCAGAACAGGGCTACGAGCAGTACGTC.

This clonotype was counted many times. This chain uses TRBV18 with TRBJ1-3, with D possibly being TRBD1 (6 bases). Trimming shortened V by 6 bases and J by 2 bases, and 8 bases separated the two germline ends. Germline values: CDR1 KGHSH, CDR2 LQKENI. The CDR3 is 13 residues long. CDR3: CASSRDTGNTIYF. The CDR3 DNA sequence: TGTGCCAGCTCGCGGGACACTGGAAACACCATATATTTT.

The chain recombines TRBV7-9 with TRBJ2-1, with D uncertain. The V end was cut by 5 bases, the J end by 10 bases, with 12 bases between. CDR1 is SEHNR and CDR2 is FQNEAQ in the germline V gene (reference sequence). This CDR3 spans 12 amino acids. The CDR3 sequence is CASSPTSLEQFF. The DNA of the CDR3 is TGTGCCAGCAGCCCCACCTCGCTAGAGCAGTTCTTC.

The table lists this clonotype with a few counts. J is TRBJ2-3 and V is TRBV15; D remains ambiguous. The germline V gene has CDR1 LNHNV and CDR2 YYDKDF (reference sequence). Trimming took off 6 bases at V and 8 bases at J, with 9 bases between the two ends. The CDR3 extends over 11 amino acids. CDR3 loop: CATRAEVTQYF. The CDR3 bases are TGTGCCACCAGGGCCGAAGTTACGCAGTATTTT.

The rearrangement joins TRBV9 to TRBJ2-3; no reliable D call. The CDR3 runs 15 residues. Germline V gene data show CDR1 as SGDLS and CDR2 as YYNGEE. The V end was cut by 0 bases, the J end by 0 bases, with 8 bases between. The CDR3, as DNA: TGTGCCAGCAGCGTAGTGGGCCGGAGCACAGATACGCAGTATTTT. Translating it yields CASSVVGRSTDTQYF.

This clonotype was seen a few times. In nucleotides, the CDR3 is TGTGCCAGCAGTGAAGTGTCCGGTGAAGCTTTCTTT. Translated, it gives CASSEVSGEAFF. The chain is built from TRBV6-1 and TRBJ1-1; D not resolved. This CDR3 is 12 amino acids long. Trimming shortened V by 1 base and J by 7 bases, and 7 bases separated the two germline ends. Looked up from germline, CDR1 is MNHNS and CDR2 is SASEGT.

The rearrangement joins TRBV9 to TRBJ2-7, with 10 nucleotides matching TRBD1. The germline V gene has CDR1 SGDLS and CDR2 YYNGEE. This CDR3 comprises 13 residues. The trim removed 6 bases at V and 4 bases at J, leaving 4 bases unmatched. This chain's CDR3 is CASTRDRGYEQYF. The CDR3 region has the DNA TGTGCCAGCACCCGGGACAGGGGTTACGAGCAGTACTTC.

V and J are TRBV6-5 and TRBJ2-4; D remains ambiguous. Trimming cost V 0 bases and J 1 base, with 19 bases left between them. This CDR3 contains 19 residues. Per the germline V gene, CDR1 is MNHEY and CDR2 is SVGAGI. CDR3 DNA sequence: TGTGCCAGCAGTTACTCAGGGTTGCGATCTTTAGGGGCCAAAAACATTCAGTACTTC. Encoded protein: CASSYSGLRSLGAKNIQYF.

The chain has TRBV19 and TRBJ2-3, with no clear D. Per the germline V gene, CDR1 is LNHDA and CDR2 is SQIVND (reference sequence). CDR3 length: 14 residues. V was cut by 5 bases and J by 0 bases, with 9 bases left in between. The CDR3 sequence: CASSPLGSTDTQYF. The CDR3 DNA reads TGTGCCAGTAGTCCGTTGGGGAGCACAGATACGCAGTATTTT.

This clonotype has only a few counts. V is TRBV5-1 and J is TRBJ2-3; the D gene is possibly TRBD2 (6 bases). CDR3 length: 14 amino acids. The V gene's germline CDR1 is SGHRS and CDR2 YFSETQ. Trimming shortened V by 7 bases and J by 1 base, and 13 bases separated the two germline ends. CDR3 sequence reads: CASALALGTDTQYF. Here the CDR3 DNA reads TGCGCCAGCGCCCTAGCGCTTGGCACAGATACGCAGTATTTT.

The rearrangement links TRBV20-1 to TRBJ2-5; tentative D call: TRBD2 (5 bases). The germline V and J ends were trimmed by 7 bases and 0 bases, with 9 bases remaining between them. The CDR3 length is 12 residues. The V gene's germline CDR1 is DFQATT and CDR2 SNEGSKA (reference sequence). The CDR3 loop is CSGGVYQETQYF. The CDR3 DNA sequence: TGCAGTGGGGGAGTGTACCAAGAGACCCAGTACTTC.

This clonotype has ten or more counts. The V and J genes are TRBV20-1 and TRBJ2-3, with a tentative D call TRBD2 (6 bases). Germline assignment: CDR1 DFQATT and CDR2 SNEGSKA (reference sequence). V shed 2 bases and J shed 6 bases, with 18 bases lying between them. The CDR3 is 15 residues long. The CDR3 DNA sequence: TGCAGTGCTAGACGGGACGGGGGATTAGTGGATACGCAGTATTTT. Translated, it gives CSARRDGGLVDTQYF.

This clonotype was seen a few times. The chain employs TRBV20-1 and TRBJ2-5, with D tentatively TRBD1 or TRBD2 (5 bases each). Trimming removed 2 bases at V and 2 bases at J, with 9 bases between. The germline V gene encodes CDR1 DFQATT and CDR2 SNEGSKA (reference sequence). The CDR3 contains 13 residues. Here the CDR3 reads CSARLEGQETQYF. CDR3 nucleotides: TGCAGTGCTAGACTAGAGGGGCAAGAGACCCAGTACTTC.

The chain uses TRBV15 and TRBJ1-4, with no clear D. The germline gives CDR1 LNHNV, CDR2 YYDKDF (reference sequence). CDR3 length: 12 amino acids. Between the trimmed V and J ends, which lost 0 bases and 5 bases, there was a span of 1 base. The CDR3 reads CATSRENEKLFF. The CDR3 region has the DNA TGTGCCACCAGCAGAGAAAATGAAAAACTGTTTTTT.

V usage is TRBV11-3 and J usage is TRBJ2-1, with 7 bases aligning to TRBD1. V gave up 5 bases and J gave up 6 bases; unmatched junction bases: 7. The CDR3 is 14 residues long. Per the germline V gene, CDR1 is SGHNT and CDR2 is YENEEA. This chain's CDR3 is CASSPTTGVNEQFF. Written as DNA, the CDR3 is TGTGCCAGCAGCCCAACAACAGGGGTCAATGAGCAGTTCTTC.

The chain joins TRBV7-2 to TRBJ2-3; TRBD2 aligns across 7 bases. The germline V gene has CDR1 SGHTA and CDR2 FQGNSA. This CDR3 spans 13 amino acids. V lost 2 bases to trimming and J lost 7 bases; unmatched junction nucleotides: 3. The CDR3 loop reads CASSLREGYTQYF. As DNA, the CDR3 is TGTGCCAGCAGCTTAAGGGAGGGATATACGCAGTATTTT.

The CDR3 region has the DNA TGCGCCAGCAGCCAAGTTCCAGCGGGGGGGCCAGATACGCAGTATTTT. Translation gives CASSQVPAGGPDTQYF. This sequence joins TRBV4-1 and TRBJ2-3; the match to TRBD2 covers 10 bases. The CDR3 is made up of 16 amino acids. Germline-derived CDR1 and CDR2 are MGHRA and YSYEKL. J lost 4 bases, V lost 1 base, and 5 bases had no gene match.

This chain connects TRBV15 to TRBJ1-1; D call uncertain. The V end lost 4 bases, the J end lost 1 base, and 7 bases lay between the germline ends. In germline, CDR1 is LNHNV, CDR2 YYDKDF (reference sequence). This CDR3 has 13 amino acids. The CDR3 here is CATSNYGNTEAFF. In DNA form, the CDR3 reads TGTGCCACCAGCAACTACGGGAACACTGAAGCTTTCTTT.

The gene calls are TRBV7-2 and TRBJ2-7, with 9 positions matching TRBD1. Per the germline V gene, CDR1 is SGHTA and CDR2 is FQGNSA. Losses at the gene ends were 4 bases for V and 7 bases for J; bases not matched to a gene: 8. This CDR3 comprises 14 residues. The CDR3 loop reads CASSYRDRASEQYF. The DNA of the CDR3 is TGTGCCAGCAGCTACCGGGACAGGGCATCAGAGCAGTACTTC.

This clonotype was observed a few times. The rearrangement uses TRBV7-9 and TRBJ2-7, with D unresolved. V lost 5 bases and J lost 4, with 15 bases in between. The CDR3 extends over 14 amino acids. Germline CDR1 is SEHNR and CDR2 is FQNEAQ (reference sequence). The CDR3 is CASSISRTPYEQYV. The CDR3 coding sequence is TGTGCCAGCAGCATCTCCCGGACGCCTTACGAGCAGTACGTC.

This clonotype was found many times. The CDR3 DNA is TGTGCCAGCAGTTACGGGACAGGAGGTGGTGGTGAGCAGTTCTTC. Protein product: CASSYGTGGGGEQFF. V and J are TRBV6-5 and TRBJ2-1, with 8 bases identical to TRBD1. V trimming: 2 bases; J trimming: 9 bases; junction bases outside the gene matches: 9. There are 15 residues in the CDR3. Looked up from germline, CDR1 is MNHEY and CDR2 is SVGAGI.

The rearrangement uses TRBV5-1 and TRBJ1-1; maybe TRBD1 (6 bases). V was cut by 0 bases and J by 0 bases, with 12 bases left in between. The germline CDR1 and CDR2 sequences are SGHRS and YFSETQ. This CDR3 is built from 16 residues. The CDR3 DNA reads TGCGCCAGCAGCTTGGCCAGGACAGCCATGAACACTGAAGCTTTCTTT. Translated: CASSLARTAMNTEAFF.

This clonotype was seen repeatedly, ten times or more. This chain uses TRBV7-3 with TRBJ2-2; weak D call: TRBD1 (6 bases). V lost 3 bases to trimming and J lost 4 bases, with 12 bases between them. The CDR3 extends over 15 amino acids. Germline V gene sequence: CDR1 SGHTA, CDR2 FQGTGA. CDR3 amino acids: CASSFTGRGTGELFF. Written as DNA, the CDR3 is TGTGCCAGCAGCTTTACGGGCAGGGGCACCGGGGAGCTGTTTTTT.

This clonotype was seen a few times. CDR3 DNA: TGTGCCAGCAGCTTGGCCGGGACAGGGATCACAGATACGCAGTATTTT. Amino acid sequence: CASSLAGTGITDTQYF. This chain links TRBV5-5 with TRBJ2-3; 9 nucleotides agree with TRBD1. V lost 0 bases, J lost 2 bases, and 4 bases stayed unmatched. The CDR3 runs to 16 residues. Germline V gene sequence: CDR1 SGHKS, CDR2 YYEKEE (reference sequence).